Below, 30 T cell receptor beta chains from the same sample are listed, as sequenced in a study of OX40 agonist ivuxolimab in advanced cancers. The protocol was immunoSEQ multiplex PCR, while the TCRdb copy is restricted to in-frame clones and leaves out a portion. The table lists some 15,000 clones, around 83% of them singletons, with more than 9% in the top ten. Here the sequenced sample was CD4+ or CD8+ T cells sorted from blood, taken in a trial of the OX40 agonist ivuxolimab. These receptors were collected from an adult with an advanced solid tumor such as melanoma, head and neck, liver or kidney cancer.

The V gene is TRBV25-1, the J gene TRBJ2-3; D is undetermined. Per the germline V gene, CDR1 is MGHDK and CDR2 is SYGVNS. V dropped 4 bases and J dropped 7 bases, with 6 bases sitting between them. The CDR3 length is 11 residues. CDR3 nucleotide sequence: TGTGCCAGCAGTGTAGCACATACGCAGTATTTT. It translates to CASSVAHTQYF.

The V gene is TRBV6-5, the J gene TRBJ1-1; D not resolved. V lost 7 bases and J 1 base, leaving 7 bases between the germline ends. Germline CDR1 reads MNHEY; CDR2 reads SVGAGI. This CDR3 contains 12 residues. CDR3 sequence reads: CASIKTNTEAFF. DNA for the CDR3: TGTGCCAGCATTAAAACGAACACTGAAGCTTTCTTT.

The rearrangement links TRBV5-1 to TRBJ2-7; TRBD2 matches at 7 bases. Germline V CDR1 and CDR2: SGHRS, YFSETQ. This CDR3 is 13 amino acids long. V was clipped by 4 bases and J by 3 bases; unmatched bases: 4. The CDR3 loop is CASSPGGDYEQYF. CDR3 sequence (DNA): TGCGCCAGCAGCCCTGGGGGGGACTACGAGCAGTACTTC.

Concerning this clone: Other nucleotide sequences in the sample specify the same CDR3. The chain carries TRBV7-9 and TRBJ2-5, with 10 positions matching TRBD1. Germline-derived CDR1 and CDR2 are SEHNR and FQNEAQ (reference sequence). With 5 bases clipped from V and 4 bases from J, the junction kept 7 bases outside the gene matches. The CDR3 has 15 amino acids. The DNA for the CDR3 is TGTGCCAGCAGCCAAAGACAGGGGGCCCGAGAGACCCAGTACTTC. Its protein product is CASSQRQGARETQYF.

The gene calls are TRBV5-1 and TRBJ2-7, with D perhaps given as TRBD1 or TRBD2 (5 bases each). Germline V gene lookup returns CDR1 SGHRS and CDR2 YFSETQ. Trimming pared 2 bases from V and 3 bases from J, leaving 12 bases between. This CDR3 has 14 residues. The CDR3 spells CASSFPGRDYEQYF. DNA for the CDR3: TGCGCCAGCAGCTTCCCGGGACGGGACTACGAGCAGTACTTC.

The chain combines TRBV4-3 with TRBJ2-7; TRBD2 is a possible D gene (5 bases). The CDR3 is 16 residues long. V was clipped by 0 bases and J by 0 bases, with 12 bases between them. From germline, CDR1 is LGHNA and CDR2 YSLEER. The CDR3 loop is CASSQDLMGSSYEQYF. CDR3 nucleotide sequence: TGCGCCAGCAGCCAAGATCTGATGGGGAGCTCCTACGAGCAGTACTTC.

The chain carries TRBV7-2 and TRBJ2-7; 7 nucleotides line up with TRBD2. Germline CDR1 SGHTA, CDR2 FQGNSA. Germline trimming cut 4 bases from V and 2 bases from J; bases unmatched to any gene: 5. The CDR3 has 14 amino acids. CDR3: CASSSGLVTYEQYF. DNA for the CDR3: TGTGCCAGCAGCTCCGGACTAGTCACCTACGAGCAGTACTTC. The whole variable domain, remainder taken from reference TRBV7-2 and TRBJ2-7, is GAGVSQSPSNKVTEKGKDVELRCDPISGHTALYWYRQSLGQGLEFLIYFQGNSAPDKSGLPSDRFSAERTGGSVSTLTIQRTQQEDSAVYLCASSSGLVTYEQYFGPGTRLTVT.

This chain connects TRBV6-5 to TRBJ2-5; D remains unclear. The length of the CDR3 is 14 residues. The V gene lost 1 base and the J gene lost 2 bases, with 8 bases spanning the gap. The germline gives CDR1 MNHEY, CDR2 SVGAGI. The CDR3 DNA is TGTGCCAGCAGTTACTTGGGCGGACAAGAGACCCAGTACTTC. It is translated as CASSYLGGQETQYF.

This clone was seen more than once but under ten times. This sequence joins TRBV6-5 and TRBJ2-7; 8 bases line up with TRBD1. CDR1 is MNHEY and CDR2 is SVGAGI in the germline V gene. With 3 bases clipped from V and 3 bases from J, the junction kept 4 bases outside the gene matches. CDR3 size: 14 residues. Here the CDR3 reads CASSYLGQGYEQYF. In DNA, the CDR3 is TGTGCCAGCAGTTATCTTGGACAGGGCTACGAGCAGTACTTC.

The J gene is TRBJ2-7, the V gene TRBV6-5; 7 bases are a match to TRBD1. The CDR3 has 14 amino acids. From germline, CDR1 is MNHEY and CDR2 SVGAGI. The V and J ends lost 6 bases and 2 bases, in that order; junction bases with no gene match: 7. The CDR3 here is CASRPTGTAYEQYF. CDR3 bases: TGTGCCAGCAGACCAACCGGGACAGCCTACGAGCAGTACTTC.

The rearrangement joins TRBV30 to TRBJ2-1; 9 bases are shared with TRBD2. The V gene end was trimmed by 5 bases and the J gene end by 0 bases; junction bases not matched to a gene: 17. The CDR3 has 19 amino acids. In germline, CDR1 is GTSNPN, CDR2 SVGIG (reference sequence). The CDR3 here is CAWVAGTSYRGSSYNEQFF. The CDR3 DNA sequence: TGTGCCTGGGTCGCCGGGACTAGCTATCGAGGGAGCTCCTACAATGAGCAGTTCTTC. The variable domain in full, with the rest retrieved from reference TRBV30 and TRBJ2-1, is SQTIHQWPATLVQPVGSPLSLECTVEGTSNPNLYWYRQAAGRGLQLLFYSVGIGQISSEVPQNLSASRPQDRQFILSSKKLLLSDSGFYLCAWVAGTSYRGSSYNEQFFGPGTRLTVL.

The chain couples TRBV11-2 to TRBJ2-3, with D maybe TRBD1 (5 bases). The germline gives CDR1 SGHAT, CDR2 FQNNGV. The V and J ends lost 5 bases and 6 bases respectively, with 9 bases between them. The CDR3 covers 12 residues. The DNA of the CDR3 is TGTGCCAGCAGCCCCTCAGGGGATACGCAGTATTTT. This encodes CASSPSGDTQYF.

The J gene is TRBJ1-1, the V gene TRBV28; weak D call: TRBD1 (5 bases). V was pared by 3 bases and J by 10 bases, with 12 bases between. Germline loops: CDR1 MDHEN, CDR2 SYDVKM. This CDR3 region has 12 residues. The CDR3 is CASSFRRGGAFF. The DNA of the CDR3 is TGTGCCAGCAGTTTCAGGCGCGGGGGAGCTTTCTTT. The whole variable domain, remainder taken from reference TRBV28 and TRBJ1-1, is DVKVTQSSRYLVKRTGEKVFLECVQDMDHENMFWYRQDPGLGLRLIYFSYDVKMKEKGDIPEGYSVSREKKERFSLILESASTNQTSMYLCASSFRRGGAFFGQGTRLTVV.

This clone came up a few times. The chain combines TRBV10-1 with TRBJ2-1; 9 bases map to TRBD2. The length of the CDR3 is 17 residues. After removal of 6 bases from V and 3 bases from J, the junction contained 12 bases not matched to a gene. Germline CDR1 WNHNN, CDR2 SYGVQD (reference sequence). The CDR3 nucleotides are TGCGCCAGCAGCTCTAAGCCGGGACTAGCAGACTACAATGAGCAGTTCTTC. This codes for CASSSKPGLADYNEQFF.

The CDR3 region is CAIKAGIAGELFF. Here the CDR3 DNA reads TGTGCCATCAAGGCAGGGATCGCCGGGGAGCTGTTTTTT. The J gene is TRBJ2-2, the V gene TRBV10-3; D might be TRBD1 (5 bases). The V gene lost 7 bases and the J gene lost 6 bases, with 12 bases spanning the gap. The CDR3 is made up of 13 amino acids. Germline values: CDR1 ENHRY, CDR2 SYGVKD.

The chain couples TRBV4-1 to TRBJ2-7; 9 bases map to TRBD1. V gave up 0 bases and J gave up 3 bases; unmatched junction bases: 3. CDR3 length: 15 residues. Per the germline V gene, CDR1 is MGHRA and CDR2 is YSYEKL. In DNA form, the CDR3 reads TGCGCCAGCAGCCAAGAAGAGGACAGGGGCTACGAGCAGTACTTC. The encoded protein is CASSQEEDRGYEQYF.

The chain links TRBV11-2 to TRBJ2-2; TRBD1 might be the D (6 bases). CDR3 length: 12 amino acids. V lost 3 bases, J lost 8 bases, and 7 bases lay in between. Germline CDR1 reads SGHAT; CDR2 reads FQNNGV. CDR3 in amino acids: CASSFQGGELFF. The CDR3 coding sequence is TGTGCCAGCAGCTTTCAGGGGGGGGAGCTGTTTTTT. The full variable domain, rest sourced from reference TRBV11-2 and TRBJ2-2, is EAGVAQSPRYKIIEKRQSVAFWCNPISGHATLYWYQQILGQGPKLLIQFQNNGVVDDSQLPKDRFSAERLKGVDSTLKIQPAKLEDSAVYLCASSFQGGELFFGEGSRLTVL.

The chain employs TRBV5-4 and TRBJ2-7; no clear D gene. The CDR3 runs 14 residues. The germline gives CDR1 SGHNT, CDR2 YYREEE (reference sequence). V dropped 0 bases and J dropped 2 bases, with 9 bases sitting between them. The CDR3 DNA sequence: TGTGCCAGCAGCTTGGGGGGTTACACCTACGAGCAGTACTTC. The encoded protein is CASSLGGYTYEQYF.

This chain joins TRBV4-3 and TRBJ1-1; tentative D call: TRBD1 (5 bases). Trimming cost V 0 bases and J 3 bases, with 17 bases left between them. CDR3 size: 17 residues. From germline, CDR1 is LGHNA and CDR2 YSLEER. The CDR3 protein is CASSQDWEGATDTEAFF. The DNA of the CDR3 is TGCGCCAGCAGCCAAGATTGGGAAGGGGCTACGGACACTGAAGCTTTCTTT.

The V and J genes are TRBV7-9 and TRBJ2-7, with 7 bases identical to TRBD2. The CDR3 loop spans 14 amino acids. Germline trimming cut 5 bases from V and 3 bases from J; bases unmatched to any gene: 7. The germline gives CDR1 SEHNR, CDR2 FQNEAQ (reference sequence). As DNA, the CDR3 is TGTGCCAGCAGCCCTATGGCGGGAGACTACGAGCAGTACTTC. Translation gives CASSPMAGDYEQYF.

The CDR3 coding sequence is TGCGCCAGCAGCCAAGGGGGAGATACGCAGTATTTT. It codes for CASSQGGDTQYF. This sequence joins TRBV4-1 and TRBJ2-3; no reliable D call. The CDR3 is made up of 12 amino acids. Per the germline V gene, CDR1 is MGHRA and CDR2 is YSYEKL. Between the trimmed V and J ends, which lost 1 base and 5 bases, there was a span of 4 bases.

The rearrangement uses TRBV19 and TRBJ2-7; TRBD2 might be the D (7 bases). The ends were cut back, 4 bases at V and 2 bases at J, with 12 bases in the middle. Germline CDR1 LNHDA, CDR2 SQIVND (reference sequence). This CDR3 contains 14 residues. CDR3 protein: CASSSAGGPYEQYF. The CDR3 DNA sequence: TGTGCCAGTAGTAGTGCCGGGGGGCCCTACGAGCAGTACTTC.

The V and J genes are TRBV6-5 and TRBJ2-7; possible D gene TRBD2, 5 bases. Germline V lookup: CDR1 MNHEY, CDR2 SVGAGI. CDR3 length: 13 amino acids. V was clipped by 7 bases and J by 6 bases, with 16 bases between them. The CDR3 sequence is CASTLASIGEQYF. The DNA of the CDR3 is TGTGCCAGCACCCTAGCCTCTATCGGCGAGCAGTACTTC.

This rearrangement joins TRBV12-5 to TRBJ2-5, with a possible D match to TRBD2 (6 bases). V was clipped by 8 bases and J by 3 bases, with 19 bases between them. The CDR3 totals 15 residues. Germline CDR1 LGHNT, CDR2 FRNRAP. This CDR3 is CASSGWGSGKETQYF. In DNA, the CDR3 is TGTGCTAGTAGCGGGTGGGGGAGCGGAAAAGAGACCCAGTACTTC.

The chain is built from TRBV27 and TRBJ2-7; 14 nucleotides agree with TRBD2. The V gene's germline CDR1 is MNHEY and CDR2 SMNVEV (reference sequence). The CDR3 is made up of 13 amino acids. The V and J ends lost 5 bases and 10 bases, in that order; junction bases with no gene match: 4. CDR3 amino acids: CASSGGLAGDQYF. In nucleotides, the CDR3 is TGTGCCAGCAGTGGGGGACTAGCGGGAGATCAGTACTTC.

The CDR3 bases are TGTGCCAGCAGCCCAACTAGCGACGAGCAGTACTTC. It specifies CASSPTSDEQYF. The chain joins TRBV4-2 to TRBJ2-7, with TRBD2 matching 7 bases. CDR1 and CDR2 (germline): LGHNA, YNFKEQ. Trimming took 4 bases from V and 5 from J; bases not matched to a gene: 2. CDR3 size: 12 residues.

This clone rates as medium-sized. A junction end diverges from the germline sequence, so it may reflect a read error. V is TRBV7-7 and J is TRBJ2-3; 8 positions agree with TRBD2. This CDR3 is built from 14 residues. CDR1 is SSHAT and CDR2 is FNYEAQ in the germline V gene (reference sequence). DNA of the CDR3: TGTGCTAGCAGCCCGACTAGCGCTTCAGATACGCAGTATTTT. Translated: CASSPTSASDTQYF.

CDR3 amino acids: CASRETGELFF. Here the CDR3 DNA reads TGTGCCAGCAGGGAGACCGGGGAGCTGTTTTTT. The chain employs TRBV27 and TRBJ2-2, with D hard to call. This CDR3 region has 11 residues. Germline loops: CDR1 MNHEY, CDR2 SMNVEV (reference sequence). Trimming shortened V by 6 bases and J by 5 bases, and 4 bases separated the two germline ends.

The rearrangement links TRBV12-5 to TRBJ1-2; D remains ambiguous. CDR3 length: 15 amino acids. V was shortened by 1 base and J by 3 bases, with 12 bases between the two germline ends. The germline V gene encodes CDR1 LGHNT and CDR2 FRNRAP. CDR3 coding DNA: TGTGCTAGTGGTTTGGAGCCTTTGTCAGACTATGGCTACACCTTC. Residues: CASGLEPLSDYGYTF.

The V gene is TRBV4-3, the J gene TRBJ1-2; no clear D. The germline V gene has CDR1 LGHNA and CDR2 YSLEER. V was trimmed by 0 bases and J by 4 bases, leaving 15 bases between them. The CDR3 is 16 residues long. CDR3 in amino acids: CASSQEKMTAIYGYTF. CDR3 DNA: TGCGCCAGCAGCCAAGAAAAAATGACTGCGATCTATGGCTACACCTTC.